This TCR beta chain was found in a study of monozygotic twins with inflammatory bowel disease. Regarding the study as a whole: Healthy co-twins, by inverse Simpson, had higher TCRbeta diversity than their siblings with IBD. Repertoire likeness was no different across concordant and discordant twins, perhaps owing to restricted power.

Each sample had eight separate cDNA synthesis reactions. TCRdb derives one entry per CDR3 protein from the 5' RACE reads, leaving out DNA. This listing includes about 160,000 distinct CDR3 sequences. Comments on this clonotype: Its antigen is undetermined.

No T cells were sorted before total RNA was taken from whole blood. The CDR3 length is 15 residues. CDR1 and CDR2 from the germline V gene are SEHNR and FQNEAQ (reference sequence). Input material: blood. The chain employs TRBV7-9 and TRBJ2-5; TCRdb names TRBD2, which stays unverified in the absence of DNA. The receptor comes from a human donor with ulcerative colitis or Crohn's disease, or a healthy co-twin of an affected twin (not recorded which). The CDR3 loop is CASSLLPSGRETQYF.